Below are 28 T cell receptor beta chains sequenced from a single sample in a study of CD8+CD57+ T cells in acquired aplastic anemia. Genomic DNA constituted the template upon which TCR beta VDJ and CDR3 profiling was performed. TCRdb re-called the reads with MiXCR, one entry per CDR3 protein. The data contain around 400,000 distinct CDR3 sequences, just under 70% of them seen just once; the ten biggest clones take up 4%. The specimen sequenced was sorted CD4+, CD8+, or CD8+CD57+ T cells (not recorded which) from PBMCs. The receptor source for this set is a human donor in good health, serving as a control.

As to this clonotype: The junction differs from germline at one of its ends, possibly a read error. This chain joins TRBV7-2 and TRBJ1-4, with D possibly TRBD1 on 5 matching bases. This CDR3 contains 15 residues. In germline, CDR1 is SGHTA, CDR2 FQGNSA. The CDR3 reads CASSFRGDHPENLFF. CDR3 nucleotides: TGTGCCAGCAGCTTTCGAGGGGATCACCCCGAAAATCTGTTTTTT.

The chain uses TRBV6-6 and TRBJ2-5, with TRBD1 matching over 9 bases. The CDR3 is 15 amino acids. Germline V gene data show CDR1 as MNHNY and CDR2 as SVGAGI (reference sequence). V trimming: 5 bases; J trimming: 5 bases; junction bases outside the gene matches: 9. The CDR3 DNA follows: TGTGCCAGCAGTGTCCGGGACAGGGCCTGGGAGACCCAGTACTTC. Residues: CASSVRDRAWETQYF.

This clonotype appeared many times. This sequence joins TRBV5-1 and TRBJ1-2; D is possibly TRBD1 (5 bases). CDR3 length equals 14 residues. V was trimmed by 9 bases and J by 4 bases, leaving 19 bases between them. In germline, CDR1 is SGHRS, CDR2 YFSETQ. CDR3 sequence (DNA): TGCGCCACAACAATGCCCGGGGGTGGCTATGGCTACACCTTC. It codes for CATTMPGGGYGYTF.

A note on this clonotype: It may be a read error: a sequence one base away is much more abundant. V gene TRBV6-6 combines with J gene TRBJ1-1, with a weak D call TRBD1 (5 bases). CDR1 is MNHNY and CDR2 is SVGAGI in the germline V gene (reference sequence). This CDR3 comprises 15 residues. CDR3 protein: CAGRVGDRRYTEAFF. The CDR3 nucleotides read TGTGCCGGCAGGGTGGGGGACCGACGGTACACTGAAGCTTTCTTT.

V gene TRBV19 combines with J gene TRBJ1-5; the D is unclear. CDR3 size: 14 residues. The germline V gene encodes CDR1 LNHDA and CDR2 SQIVND (reference sequence). Between the trimmed V and J ends, which lost 8 bases and 4 bases, there was a span of 15 bases. The CDR3 loop is CASRVVRVNQPQHF. The CDR3 DNA reads TGTGCCAGTCGTGTAGTTAGGGTTAATCAGCCCCAGCATTTT. Looking up the rest from reference TRBV19 and TRBJ1-5 gives the full variable domain: DGGITQSPKYLFRKEGQNVTLSCEQNLNHDAMYWYRQDPGQGLRLIYYSQIVNDFQKGDIAEGYSVSREKKESFPLTVTSAQKNPTAFYLCASRVVRVNQPQHFGDGTRLSIL.

The rearrangement joins TRBV5-5 to TRBJ2-2; 7 bases align to TRBD1. V lost 5 bases, J lost 3 bases, and 4 bases stayed unmatched. This CDR3 is 14 amino acids long. Germline CDR1 is SGHKS and CDR2 is YYEKEE (reference sequence). CDR3 sequence: CASSRQGYTGELFF. CDR3 DNA sequence: TGTGCCAGCAGTAGACAGGGTTACACCGGGGAGCTGTTTTTT.

This chain's CDR3 is CASSKGQDQETQYLHF. The CDR3 DNA follows: TGTGCCAGCAGCAAAGGGCAGGACCAAGAGACTCAGTACCTCCACTTT. The chain carries TRBV7-3 and TRBJ1-6; D gene unclear. Germline CDR1 is SGHTA and CDR2 is FQGTGA. With 5 bases removed from V and 15 bases from J, the gap between germline ends came to 26 bases. The CDR3 runs to 16 residues.

Points on this clonotype: At one end, the junction sequence differs from germline, possibly due to a read error. The gene calls are TRBV7-9 and TRBJ1-2; D not certain. The CDR3 has 14 residues. Per the germline V gene, CDR1 is SEHNR and CDR2 is FQNEAQ (reference sequence). The CDR3 reads CASSFTTENSPYHF. In DNA form, the CDR3 reads TGTGCCAGCAGCTTTACTACAGAAAATTCACCCTACCACTTC.

About this clonotype: An end of the junction does not agree with germline; a read error may underlie this. The V and J genes are TRBV29-1 and TRBJ1-5, with D possibly matching TRBD1 (5 bases). Germline CDR1 is SQVTM and CDR2 is ANQGSEA. This CDR3 is built from 12 residues. The CDR3 region has the DNA TGCAGCGTTAGCGGCGGAAGACAGCCCCAGCACTTC. It encodes CSVSGGRQPQHF.

This clonotype was found many times. The gene calls are TRBV25-1 and TRBJ2-1; D remains ambiguous. Trimming pared 2 bases from V and 0 bases from J, leaving 8 bases between. Germline-derived CDR1 and CDR2 are MGHDK and SYGVNS. This CDR3 spans 15 amino acids. CDR3 protein: CASSETRRSYNEQFF. Written as DNA, the CDR3 is TGTGCCAGCAGTGAAACAAGACGCTCCTACAATGAGCAGTTCTTC.

This chain connects TRBV29-1 to TRBJ1-1; weak D call: TRBD1 (6 bases). Germline CDR1 reads SQVTM; CDR2 reads ANQGSEA. Between the trimmed V and J ends, which lost 7 bases and 1 base, there was a span of 19 bases. The CDR3 runs to 15 residues. CDR3 sequence: CSGVVWGASNTEAFF. CDR3 DNA sequence: TGCAGCGGAGTAGTGTGGGGGGCCTCGAACACTGAAGCTTTCTTT.

Points on this clonotype: The junction differs from germline at one of its ends, possibly a read error. The V and J genes are TRBV20-1 and TRBJ1-1, with 8 bases identical to TRBD1. This CDR3 has 13 amino acids. CDR1 and CDR2 (germline): DFQATT, SNEGSKA (reference sequence). The CDR3 protein is CSRRGQERTEAFF. As DNA, the CDR3 is TGCAGTCGTCGGGGACAGGAGCGGACTGAAGCCTTCTTT.

The chain joins TRBV5-4 to TRBJ2-7; 10 nucleotides match TRBD1. This CDR3 has 15 amino acids. The V and J ends lost 0 bases and 3 bases, in that order; junction bases with no gene match: 3. Germline values: CDR1 SGHNT, CDR2 YYREEE (reference sequence). CDR3: CASSLVTGGHYEQYF. In nucleotides, the CDR3 is TGTGCCAGCAGCTTGGTGACAGGGGGCCACTACGAGCAGTACTTC.

This chain uses TRBV10-3 with TRBJ2-5; D uncertain. CDR1 ENHRY and CDR2 SYGVKD come from the germline V gene. This CDR3 has 12 amino acids. V was shortened by 10 bases and J by 2 bases, with 11 bases between the two germline ends. The CDR3 here is CATRNVQETQYF. CDR3 in DNA: TGTGCCACACGGAATGTGCAAGAGACCCAGTACTTC.

On this clonotype: This likely comes from a read error, as the CDR3 has no conserved phenylalanine or tryptophan at its end. Because the CDR3's place on the DNA is in doubt, the DNA is left out and the CDR3 is given as listed by TCRdb. J is TRBJ1-6 and V is TRBV19; the D segment call TRBD1 is taken from the table without a DNA check. The CDR3 is 16 amino acids long, termini counted. Germline V lookup: CDR1 LNHDA, CDR2 SQIVND (reference sequence). The CDR3 loop is CASSTGPLDGPPHLGI.

About this clonotype itself: The germline gene is not matched at one end of the junction; a read error may be the cause. The chain recombines TRBV20-1 with TRBJ1-1; possibly TRBD1 for D (5 bases). The CDR3 spans 15 residues. Germline V gene sequence: CDR1 DFQATT, CDR2 SNEGSKA (reference sequence). CDR3 residues: CSARGAEGKGTEAFF. The CDR3, as DNA: TGCAGTGCCAGAGGGGCGGAGGGGAAAGGCACTGAAGCTTTCTTT.

To note about this clonotype: No conserved phenylalanine or tryptophan is present at the end of the CDR3, so a read error is the likely explanation. The limits of the CDR3 on the DNA are not certain, so only TCRdb's listed CDR3 is given. The chain has TRBV7-4 and TRBJ2-1. Per germline, CDR1 SGHVT and CDR2 SQSDAQ. The CDR3 comprises 12 residues, both ends counted. Here the CDR3 reads CASSYPSHARFY.

V is TRBV29-1 and J is TRBJ2-5, with D unresolved. V lost 2 bases, J lost 5 bases, and 18 bases lay in between. The CDR3 contains 15 residues. CDR1 and CDR2 from the germline V gene are SQVTM and ANQGSEA. CDR3 in amino acids: CSVENAMRTEETQYF. The CDR3 coding sequence is TGCAGCGTTGAAAATGCCATGCGTACGGAGGAGACCCAGTACTTC.

Points on this clonotype: Because the CDR3's place on the DNA is in doubt, the DNA is left out and the CDR3 is given as listed by TCRdb. The chain links TRBV7-8 to TRBJ1-1; the D call TRBD1 from the table was never checked on the DNA. Germline lookup yields CDR1 SGHVS and CDR2 FQNEAQ. The CDR3 spans 17 residues, counting both ends. CDR3: CASSSGGYEQYFAEAFF.

The CDR3 protein is CASSMGQGSQPQHF. The DNA for the CDR3 is TGTGCCAGTAGTATGGGTCAGGGGAGTCAGCCCCAGCATTTT. This chain links TRBV19 with TRBJ1-5; TRBD1 might be the D (6 bases). Trimming took off 3 bases at V and 6 bases at J, with 12 bases between the two ends. Germline CDR1 and CDR2: LNHDA and SQIVND (reference sequence). This CDR3 is built from 14 residues.

The rearrangement links TRBV7-6 to TRBJ2-1; tentatively, D is TRBD1 or TRBD2 (5 bases each). This CDR3 region has 16 residues. The V end was cut by 5 bases, the J end by 12 bases, with 26 bases between. CDR1 is SGHVS and CDR2 is FNYEAQ in the germline V gene. This CDR3 reads CASSDGLAGAFSRQFF. CDR3 bases: TGTGCCAGCAGCGACGGCCTAGCCGGGGCCTTTAGCAGGCAGTTCTTC. The full variable domain, rest sourced from reference TRBV7-6 and TRBJ2-1, is GAGVSQSPRYKVTKRGQDVALRCDPISGHVSLYWYRQALGQGPEFLTYFNYEAQQDKSGLPNDRFSAERPEGSISTLTIQRTEQRDSAMYRCASSDGLAGAFSRQFFGPGTRLTVL.

This clonotype was seen a few times. The chain has TRBV6-5 and TRBJ1-6, with TRBD1 matching 7 bases. The trim removed 6 bases at V and 7 bases at J, leaving 15 bases unmatched. Germline-derived CDR1 and CDR2 are MNHEY and SVGAGI. This CDR3 comprises 17 residues. The CDR3 coding sequence is TGTGCCAGCAGAATAGTAGCAAGGACAGGAGGAAATTCACCCCTCCACTTT. It is translated as CASRIVARTGGNSPLHF.

Ten or more counts support this clonotype. V usage is TRBV9 and J usage is TRBJ1-2; perhaps TRBD1 as D (6 bases). The CDR3 sequence is 14 residues long. The germline V and J ends were trimmed by 0 bases and 6 bases, with 12 bases remaining between them. Germline-derived CDR1 and CDR2 are SGDLS and YYNGEE. DNA of the CDR3: TGTGCCAGCAGCGTAGATTCAGGGGAGGATGGCTACACCTTC. Amino acids: CASSVDSGEDGYTF.

With respect to this clonotype: Since the CDR3 does not end with the conserved phenylalanine or tryptophan, this likely comes from a read error. The DNA is omitted, as the CDR3 cannot be located on it reliably, and the CDR3 follows TCRdb's listing. This chain joins TRBV9 and TRBJ2-3; TRBD1, the table's D call, lacks a check against the DNA. With termini counted, the CDR3 has 13 amino acids. The germline V gene encodes CDR1 SGDLS and CDR2 YYNGEE. The CDR3 protein is CASSLGGTRYQDT.

The chain employs TRBV7-6 and TRBJ1-1; a weak D match, TRBD1 (5 bases). The CDR3 length is 15 residues. Trimming left V 0 bases short and J 1 base short, with 9 bases between. CDR1 and CDR2 (germline): SGHVS, FNYEAQ. In DNA form, the CDR3 reads TGTGCCAGCAGCTTAGCGGGGCGCCCGAACACTGAAGCTTTCTTT. The encoded protein is CASSLAGRPNTEAFF.

This clonotype was seen repeatedly, ten times or more. The chain carries TRBV14 and TRBJ1-1; D is unclear. Trimming stripped 3 bases from V and 0 bases from J, with 11 bases between. Germline V lookup: CDR1 SGHDN, CDR2 FVKESK. The CDR3 spans 15 residues. The CDR3 is CASSHNPSMNTEAFF. CDR3 DNA sequence: TGTGCCAGCAGCCACAACCCCAGCATGAACACTGAAGCTTTCTTT.

This clonotype occurred many times. V gene TRBV6-6 combines with J gene TRBJ1-5; possible D gene TRBD1, 5 bases. The V and J ends lost 0 bases and 5 bases respectively, with 11 bases between them. CDR3 length: 15 residues. From germline, CDR1 is MNHNY and CDR2 SVGAGI (reference sequence). As DNA, the CDR3 is TGTGCCAGCAGTTACTCAATCGCAGGGTATCAGCCCCAGCATTTT. Its protein is CASSYSIAGYQPQHF.

The V call is TRBV9, the J call TRBJ1-2; D gene ambiguous. The CDR3 has 14 residues. Trimming took off 2 bases at V and 4 bases at J, with 12 bases between the two ends. Germline CDR1 is SGDLS and CDR2 is YYNGEE. CDR3 in DNA: TGTGCCAGCAGCGTTCCCGGGGAAGGCTATGGCTACACCTTC. Encoded protein: CASSVPGEGYGYTF.